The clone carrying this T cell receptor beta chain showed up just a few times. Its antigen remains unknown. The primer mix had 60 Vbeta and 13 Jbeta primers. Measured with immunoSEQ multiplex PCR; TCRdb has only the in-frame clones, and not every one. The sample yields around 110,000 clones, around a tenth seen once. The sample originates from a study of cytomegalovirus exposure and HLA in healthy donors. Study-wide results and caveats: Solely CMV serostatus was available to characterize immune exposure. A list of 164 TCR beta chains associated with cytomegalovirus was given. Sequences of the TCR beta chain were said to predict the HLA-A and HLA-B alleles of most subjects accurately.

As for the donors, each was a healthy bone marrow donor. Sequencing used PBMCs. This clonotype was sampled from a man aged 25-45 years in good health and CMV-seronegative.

The CDR3 sequence: CASSGQGASDTEAFF. In nucleotides, the CDR3 is TGTGCCAGCAGCGGACAGGGGGCATCGGACACTGAAGCTTTCTTT. The rearrangement uses TRBV28 and TRBJ1-1; 11 positions match TRBD1. The CDR3 totals 15 residues. Germline loops: CDR1 MDHEN, CDR2 SYDVKM. The V segment lost 6 bases and the J segment 3 bases; nucleotides outside the gene matches: 6.